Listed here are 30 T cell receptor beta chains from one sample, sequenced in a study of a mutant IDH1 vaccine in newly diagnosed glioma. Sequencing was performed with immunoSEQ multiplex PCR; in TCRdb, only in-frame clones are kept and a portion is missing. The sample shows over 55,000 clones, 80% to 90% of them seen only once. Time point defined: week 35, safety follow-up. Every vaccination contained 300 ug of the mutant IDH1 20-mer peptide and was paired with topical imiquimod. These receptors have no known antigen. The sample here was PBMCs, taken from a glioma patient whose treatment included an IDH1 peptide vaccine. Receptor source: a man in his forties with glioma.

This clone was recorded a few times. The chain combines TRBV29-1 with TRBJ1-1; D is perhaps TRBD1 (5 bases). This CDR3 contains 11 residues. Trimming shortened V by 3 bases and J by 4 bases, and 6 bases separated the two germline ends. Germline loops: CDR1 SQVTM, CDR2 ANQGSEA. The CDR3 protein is CSVDRGTEAFF. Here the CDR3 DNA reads TGCAGCGTTGATAGGGGCACTGAAGCTTTCTTT. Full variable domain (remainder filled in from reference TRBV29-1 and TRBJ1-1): SAVISQKPSRDICQRGTSLTIQCQVDSQVTMMFWYRQQPGQSLTLIATANQGSEATYESGFVIDKFPISRPNLTFSTLTVSNMSPEDSSIYLCSVDRGTEAFFGQGTRLTVV.

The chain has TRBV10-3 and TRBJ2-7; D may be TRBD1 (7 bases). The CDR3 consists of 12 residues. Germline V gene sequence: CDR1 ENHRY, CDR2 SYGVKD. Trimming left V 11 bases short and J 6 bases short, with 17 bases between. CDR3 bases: TGTGCCGCCAGGGGGGCCTCGGGCGAGCAGTACTTC. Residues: CAARGASGEQYF.

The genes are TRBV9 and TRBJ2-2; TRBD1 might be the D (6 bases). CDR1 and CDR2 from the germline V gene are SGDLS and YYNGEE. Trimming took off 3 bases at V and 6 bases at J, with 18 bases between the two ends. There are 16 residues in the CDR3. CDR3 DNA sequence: TGTGCCAGCAGCGGGCATGGGACACTCTCAGCCGGGGAGCTGTTTTTT. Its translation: CASSGHGTLSAGELFF.

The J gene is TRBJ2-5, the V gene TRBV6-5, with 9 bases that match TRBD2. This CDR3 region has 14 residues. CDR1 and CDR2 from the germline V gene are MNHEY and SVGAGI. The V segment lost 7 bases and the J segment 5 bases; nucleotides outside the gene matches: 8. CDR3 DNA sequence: TGTGCCAGCAAGGGGCTAGCGGGGAGTGAGACCCAGTACTTC. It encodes CASKGLAGSETQYF.

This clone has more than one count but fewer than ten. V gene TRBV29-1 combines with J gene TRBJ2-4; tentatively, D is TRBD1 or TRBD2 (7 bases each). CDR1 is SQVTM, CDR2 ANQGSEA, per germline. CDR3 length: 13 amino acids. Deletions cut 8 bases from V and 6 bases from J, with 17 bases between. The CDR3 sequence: CSTRTGEGNIQYF. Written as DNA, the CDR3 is TGCAGCACCCGTACAGGGGAGGGAAACATTCAGTACTTC. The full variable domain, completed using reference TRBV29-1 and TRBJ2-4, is SAVISQKPSRDICQRGTSLTIQCQVDSQVTMMFWYRQQPGQSLTLIATANQGSEATYESGFVIDKFPISRPNLTFSTLTVSNMSPEDSSIYLCSTRTGEGNIQYFGAGTRLSVL.

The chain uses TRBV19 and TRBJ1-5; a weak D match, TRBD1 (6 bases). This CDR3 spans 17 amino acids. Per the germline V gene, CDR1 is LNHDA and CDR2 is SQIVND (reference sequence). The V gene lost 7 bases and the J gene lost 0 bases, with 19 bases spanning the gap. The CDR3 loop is CASTRLSGGSSNQPQHF. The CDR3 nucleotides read TGTGCCAGTACCCGACTGTCTGGGGGCTCTAGCAATCAGCCCCAGCATTTT.

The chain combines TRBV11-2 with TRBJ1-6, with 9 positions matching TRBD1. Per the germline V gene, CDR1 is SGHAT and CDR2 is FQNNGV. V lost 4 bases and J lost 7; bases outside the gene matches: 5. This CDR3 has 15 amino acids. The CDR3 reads CASSSTGGRNSPLHF. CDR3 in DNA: TGTGCCAGCAGCTCAACAGGGGGCAGGAATTCACCCCTCCACTTT.

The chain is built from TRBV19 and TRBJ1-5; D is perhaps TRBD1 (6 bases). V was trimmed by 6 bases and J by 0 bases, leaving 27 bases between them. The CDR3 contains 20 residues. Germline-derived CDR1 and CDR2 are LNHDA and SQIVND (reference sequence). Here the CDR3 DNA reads TGTGCCAGTAGCCCCGGGCCAAGTGGACAGCTCAGGGGTAGCAATCAGCCCCAGCATTTT. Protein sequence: CASSPGPSGQLRGSNQPQHF.

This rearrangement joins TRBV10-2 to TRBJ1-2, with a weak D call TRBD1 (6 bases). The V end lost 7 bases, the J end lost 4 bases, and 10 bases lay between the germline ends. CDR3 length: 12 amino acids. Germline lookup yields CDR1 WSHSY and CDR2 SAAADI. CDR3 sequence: CASTEQGYGYTF. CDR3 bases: TGCGCCAGCACGGAACAGGGCTATGGCTACACCTTC.

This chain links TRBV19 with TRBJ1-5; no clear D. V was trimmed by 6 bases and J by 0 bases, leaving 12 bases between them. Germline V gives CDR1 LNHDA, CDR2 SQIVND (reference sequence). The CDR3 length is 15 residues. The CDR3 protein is CASSEISYSNQPQHF. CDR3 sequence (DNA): TGTGCCAGTAGCGAGATAAGCTATAGCAATCAGCCCCAGCATTTT. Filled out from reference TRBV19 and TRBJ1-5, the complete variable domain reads DGGITQSPKYLFRKEGQNVTLSCEQNLNHDAMYWYRQDPGQGLRLIYYSQIVNDFQKGDIAEGYSVSREKKESFPLTVTSAQKNPTAFYLCASSEISYSNQPQHFGDGTRLSIL.

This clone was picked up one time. CDR3 sequence reads: CASSPNRDSRADTQYF. The CDR3 region has the DNA TGCGCCAGCAGTCCTAACCGGGACAGCCGCGCAGATACGCAGTATTTT. This chain joins TRBV5-1 and TRBJ2-3, with 7 bases aligning to TRBD1. With V trimmed by 5 bases and J by 4 bases, 13 bases remained unmatched. CDR3 length equals 16 residues. The germline V gene encodes CDR1 SGHRS and CDR2 YFSETQ.

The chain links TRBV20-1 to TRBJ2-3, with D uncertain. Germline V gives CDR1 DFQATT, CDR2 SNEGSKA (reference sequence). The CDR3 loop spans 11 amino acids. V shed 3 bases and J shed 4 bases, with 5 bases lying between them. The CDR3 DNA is TGCAGTGCTAGGGTTGCAGATACGCAGTATTTT. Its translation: CSARVADTQYF.

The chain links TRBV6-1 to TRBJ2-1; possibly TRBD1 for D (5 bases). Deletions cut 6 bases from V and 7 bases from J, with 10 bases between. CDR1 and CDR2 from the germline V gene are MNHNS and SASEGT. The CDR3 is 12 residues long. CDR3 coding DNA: TGTGCCAGCAGACTCAACAGGAATGAGCAGTTCTTC. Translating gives CASRLNRNEQFF.

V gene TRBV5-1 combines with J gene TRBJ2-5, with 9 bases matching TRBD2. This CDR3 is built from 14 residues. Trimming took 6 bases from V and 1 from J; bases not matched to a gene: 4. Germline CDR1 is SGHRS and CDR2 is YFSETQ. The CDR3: CASTRGGGQETQYF. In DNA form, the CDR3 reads TGCGCCAGCACCCGCGGGGGGGGCCAAGAGACCCAGTACTTC. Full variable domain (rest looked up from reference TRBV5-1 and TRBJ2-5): KAGVTQTPRYLIKTRGQQVTLSCSPISGHRSVSWYQQTPGQGLQFLFEYFSETQRNKGNFPGRFSGRQFSNSRSEMNVSTLELGDSALYLCASTRGGGQETQYFGPGTRLLVL.

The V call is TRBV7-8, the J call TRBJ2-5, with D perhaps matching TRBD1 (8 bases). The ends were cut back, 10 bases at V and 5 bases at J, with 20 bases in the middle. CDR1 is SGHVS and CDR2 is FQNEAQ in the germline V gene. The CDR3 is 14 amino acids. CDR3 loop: CATTLRGRGETQYF. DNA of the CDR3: TGTGCCACCACCCTCAGGGGGCGGGGGGAGACCCAGTACTTC.

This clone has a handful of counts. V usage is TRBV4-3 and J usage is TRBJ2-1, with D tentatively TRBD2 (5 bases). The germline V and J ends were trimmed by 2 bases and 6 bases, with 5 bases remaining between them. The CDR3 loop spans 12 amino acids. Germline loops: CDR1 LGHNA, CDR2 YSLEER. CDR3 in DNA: TGCGCCAGCAGCCAAACTAGCAATGAGCAGTTCTTC. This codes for CASSQTSNEQFF.

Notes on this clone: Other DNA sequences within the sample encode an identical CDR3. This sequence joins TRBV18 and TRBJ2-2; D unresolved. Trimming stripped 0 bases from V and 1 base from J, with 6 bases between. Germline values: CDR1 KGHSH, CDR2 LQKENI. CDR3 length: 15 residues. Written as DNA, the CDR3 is TGTGCCAGCTCACCACCATCCAGGAACACCGGGGAGCTGTTTTTT. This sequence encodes CASSPPSRNTGELFF.

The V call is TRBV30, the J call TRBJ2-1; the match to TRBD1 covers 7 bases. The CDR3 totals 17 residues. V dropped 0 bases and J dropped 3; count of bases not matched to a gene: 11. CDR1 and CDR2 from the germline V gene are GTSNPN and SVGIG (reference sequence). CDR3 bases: TGTGCCTGGAGTGTACGGCCGACAGGGCGAAACTACAATGAGCAGTTCTTC. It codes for CAWSVRPTGRNYNEQFF.

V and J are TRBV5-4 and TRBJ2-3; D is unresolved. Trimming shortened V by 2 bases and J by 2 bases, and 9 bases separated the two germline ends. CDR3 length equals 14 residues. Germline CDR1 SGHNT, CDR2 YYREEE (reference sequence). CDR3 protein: CASSLQTSTDTQYF. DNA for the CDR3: TGTGCCAGCAGCTTACAGACTTCCACAGATACGCAGTATTTT.

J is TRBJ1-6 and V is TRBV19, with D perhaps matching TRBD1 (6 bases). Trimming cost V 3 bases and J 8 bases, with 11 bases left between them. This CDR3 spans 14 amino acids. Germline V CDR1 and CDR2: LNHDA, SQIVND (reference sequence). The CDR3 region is CASSIQGRDSPLHF. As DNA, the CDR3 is TGTGCCAGTAGTATTCAGGGGAGGGATTCACCCCTCCACTTT. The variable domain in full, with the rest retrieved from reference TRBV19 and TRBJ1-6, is DGGITQSPKYLFRKEGQNVTLSCEQNLNHDAMYWYRQDPGQGLRLIYYSQIVNDFQKGDIAEGYSVSREKKESFPLTVTSAQKNPTAFYLCASSIQGRDSPLHFGNGTRLTVT.

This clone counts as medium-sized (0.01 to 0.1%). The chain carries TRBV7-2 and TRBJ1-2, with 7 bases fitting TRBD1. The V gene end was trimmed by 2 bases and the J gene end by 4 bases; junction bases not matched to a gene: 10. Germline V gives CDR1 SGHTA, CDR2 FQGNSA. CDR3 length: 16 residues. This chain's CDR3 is CASSLRDRAIFYGYTF. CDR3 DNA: TGTGCCAGCAGCTTACGTGACAGGGCAATATTCTATGGCTACACCTTC.

The CDR3 here is CASSQLPHLTNYGYTF. The CDR3 nucleotides are TGCGCCAGCAGCCAATTACCGCACTTAACTAACTATGGCTACACCTTC. This chain uses TRBV4-1 with TRBJ1-2; D not certain. Trimming removed 2 bases at V and 0 bases at J, with 13 bases between. The CDR3 is made up of 16 amino acids. Per germline, CDR1 MGHRA and CDR2 YSYEKL.

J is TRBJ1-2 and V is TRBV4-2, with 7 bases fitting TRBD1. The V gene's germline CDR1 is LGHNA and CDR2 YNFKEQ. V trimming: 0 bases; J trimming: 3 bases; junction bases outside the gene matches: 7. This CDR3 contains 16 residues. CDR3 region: CASSQDRGGADYGYTF. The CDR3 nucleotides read TGTGCCAGCAGCCAAGATCGAGGGGGCGCCGACTATGGCTACACCTTC.

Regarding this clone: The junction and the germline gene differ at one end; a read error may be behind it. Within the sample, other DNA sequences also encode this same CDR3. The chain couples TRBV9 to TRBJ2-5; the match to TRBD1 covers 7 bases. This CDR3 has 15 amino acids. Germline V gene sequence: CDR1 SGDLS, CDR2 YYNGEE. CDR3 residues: CASSVGGQPVSSQYF. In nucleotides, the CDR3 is TGTGCCAGTAGCGTAGGGGGACAGCCTGTATCTAGCCAGTACTTC.

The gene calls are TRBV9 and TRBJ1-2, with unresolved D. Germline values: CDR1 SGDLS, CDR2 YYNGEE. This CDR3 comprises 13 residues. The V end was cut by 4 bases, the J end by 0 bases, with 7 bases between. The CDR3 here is CASSPETNYGYTF. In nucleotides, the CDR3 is TGTGCCAGCAGCCCAGAGACTAACTATGGCTACACCTTC.

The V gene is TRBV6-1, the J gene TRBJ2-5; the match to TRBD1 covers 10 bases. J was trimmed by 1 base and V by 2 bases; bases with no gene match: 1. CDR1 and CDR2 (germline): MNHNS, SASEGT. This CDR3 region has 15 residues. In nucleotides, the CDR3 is TGTGCCAGCAGTGAATGGACAGGGGGCCAAGAGACCCAGTACTTC. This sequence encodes CASSEWTGGQETQYF.

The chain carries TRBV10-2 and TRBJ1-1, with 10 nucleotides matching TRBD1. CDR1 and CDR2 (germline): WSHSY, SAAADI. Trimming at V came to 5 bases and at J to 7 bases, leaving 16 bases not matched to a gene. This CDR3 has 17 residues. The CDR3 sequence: CASSRQGAGVGRGEAFF. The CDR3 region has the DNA TGCGCCAGCAGTCGACAGGGGGCGGGGGTAGGTCGGGGTGAAGCTTTCTTT.

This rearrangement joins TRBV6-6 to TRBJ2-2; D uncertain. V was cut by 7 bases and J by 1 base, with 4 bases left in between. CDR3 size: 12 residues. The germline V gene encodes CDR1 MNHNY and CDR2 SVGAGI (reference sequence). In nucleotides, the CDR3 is TGTGCCAGCAAACGGAACACCGGGGAGCTGTTTTTT. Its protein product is CASKRNTGELFF.

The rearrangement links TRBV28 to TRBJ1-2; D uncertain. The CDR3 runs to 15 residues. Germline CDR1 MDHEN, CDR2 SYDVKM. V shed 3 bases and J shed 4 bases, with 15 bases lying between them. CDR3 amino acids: CASSFERGSPYGYTF. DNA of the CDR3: TGTGCCAGCAGTTTTGAGCGGGGTTCCCCCTATGGCTACACCTTC.

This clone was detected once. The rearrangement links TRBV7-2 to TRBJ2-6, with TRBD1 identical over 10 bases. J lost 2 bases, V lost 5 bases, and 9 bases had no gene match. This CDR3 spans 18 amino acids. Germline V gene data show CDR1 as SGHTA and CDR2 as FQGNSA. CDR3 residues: CASSLTGGALAGANVLTF. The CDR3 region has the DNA TGTGCCAGCAGCCTGACAGGGGGCGCCTTAGCTGGGGCCAACGTCCTGACTTTC. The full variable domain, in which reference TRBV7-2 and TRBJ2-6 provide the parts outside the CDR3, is GAGVSQSPSNKVTEKGKDVELRCDPISGHTALYWYRQSLGQGLEFLIYFQGNSAPDKSGLPSDRFSAERTGGSVSTLTIQRTQQEDSAVYLCASSLTGGALAGANVLTFGAGSRLTVL.